These 14 T cell receptor beta chains share one sample of origin, sequenced in a study of CD8 T cells in ankylosing spondylitis. Antigens for these TCRs are unknown. Broader study findings: Ankylosing spondylitis blood seemed to carry a telltale TCR beta motif made of several highly homologous variants.

MiXCR, run by TCRdb on the 5' RACE reads, gives a single entry per CDR3 protein. This table holds 750,000 to 850,000 distinct CDR3 sequences, about 11% found once. The sample taken for sequencing was blood, either unsorted or a sorted T cell fraction (not recorded which). These receptors were taken from a male donor with ankylosing spondylitis.

This clonotype was counted ten times or more. This chain connects TRBV5-1 to TRBJ2-3; TRBD1 matches at 8 bases. This CDR3 is 15 amino acids long. Trimming at V came to 4 bases and at J to 3 bases, leaving 7 bases not matched to a gene. Per the germline V gene, CDR1 is SGHRS and CDR2 is YFSETQ. The CDR3 region has the DNA TGCGCCAGCAGCCCGCCCACAGGGGGTACAGATACGCAGTATTTT. This encodes CASSPPTGGTDTQYF.

This clonotype was seen more than once but under ten times. The chain couples TRBV6-2 or TRBV6-3 to TRBJ2-1; TRBD1 matches at 11 bases. Losses at the gene ends were 6 bases for V and 3 bases for J; bases not matched to a gene: 7. The CDR3 extends over 16 amino acids. Germline CDR1 MNHEY, CDR2 SVGEGT. DNA for the CDR3: TGTGCCAGCAGACTCACCGGGACAGGGGGCTACAATGAGCAGTTCTTC. It is translated as CASRLTGTGGYNEQFF.

The gene calls are TRBV19 and TRBJ2-1; 8 positions agree with TRBD2. This CDR3 has 14 amino acids. The trim removed 5 bases at V and 8 bases at J, leaving 8 bases unmatched. Germline loops: CDR1 LNHDA, CDR2 SQIVND (reference sequence). This CDR3 is CASSSLAAGDEQFF. CDR3 nucleotide sequence: TGTGCCAGTAGTTCACTAGCGGCCGGGGATGAGCAGTTCTTC.

This clonotype was observed a handful of times. The chain uses TRBV11-2 and TRBJ2-5, with 11 nucleotides matching TRBD2. There are 15 residues in the CDR3. Germline assignment: CDR1 SGHAT and CDR2 FQNNGV. With 6 bases clipped from V and 1 base from J, the junction kept 4 bases outside the gene matches. CDR3 amino acids: CASRSGLAVQETQYF. In nucleotides, the CDR3 is TGTGCCAGCAGGTCGGGACTAGCGGTCCAAGAGACCCAGTACTTC.

This clonotype appeared many times. J is TRBJ1-5 and V is TRBV7-2; 9 bases are shared with TRBD1. This CDR3 region has 14 residues. Germline values: CDR1 SGHTA, CDR2 FQGNSA. V gave up 5 bases and J gave up 7 bases; unmatched junction bases: 6. CDR3 residues: CASSARTGDQPQHF. The CDR3 coding sequence is TGTGCCAGCAGCGCCCGGACAGGGGACCAGCCCCAGCATTTT.

There are a few counts of this clonotype. This chain uses TRBV4-3 with TRBJ2-1, with 7 bases aligning to TRBD1. The CDR3 extends over 15 amino acids. The V gene's germline CDR1 is LGHNA and CDR2 YSLEER. Losses at the gene ends were 1 base for V and 9 bases for J; bases not matched to a gene: 9. The CDR3 nucleotides are TGCGCCAGCAGCCAAGTTTACAGGGGCATCGGTGAGCAGTTCTTC. This encodes CASSQVYRGIGEQFF.

This clonotype was seen repeatedly, ten times or more. J is TRBJ1-1 and V is TRBV4-3; TRBD1 aligns across 12 bases. Germline assignment: CDR1 LGHNA and CDR2 YSLEER. Trimming took 1 base from V and 5 from J; bases not matched to a gene: 14. This CDR3 has 19 residues. Here the CDR3 DNA reads TGCGCCAGCAGCCAAGTGCCCCACCGGGGACAGGGGGCTAATACTGAAGCTTTCTTT. Protein: CASSQVPHRGQGANTEAFF.

This clonotype was seen a few times. The chain couples TRBV6-5 to TRBJ1-5; 7 bases line up with TRBD1. This CDR3 comprises 14 residues. Germline V lookup: CDR1 MNHEY, CDR2 SVGAGI. V was pared by 4 bases and J by 8 bases, with 8 bases of the junction left unmatched. The CDR3 is CASSSDRVYEPQHF. CDR3 DNA: TGTGCCAGCAGTTCCGACAGGGTTTATGAGCCCCAGCATTTT.

This clonotype was detected ten times or more. The rearrangement links TRBV10-3 to TRBJ1-6; TRBD1 aligns across 7 bases. Germline-derived CDR1 and CDR2 are ENHRY and SYGVKD. The length of the CDR3 is 17 residues. V was clipped by 0 bases and J by 1 base; unmatched bases: 3. The CDR3 region is CAISESGGGSYNSPLHF. CDR3 in DNA: TGTGCCATCAGTGAGTCAGGGGGCGGGTCCTATAATTCACCCCTCCACTTT.

The V gene is TRBV4-3, the J gene TRBJ2-2; D is tentatively TRBD1 or TRBD2 (6 bases each). This CDR3 spans 17 amino acids. Trimming took 2 bases from V and 1 from J, leaving 14 bases between them. CDR1 and CDR2 (germline): LGHNA, YSLEER. The CDR3 DNA sequence: TGCGCCAGCAGCCAAAAAGTGGGGGGCAGGAACACCGGGGAGCTGTTTTTT. It translates to CASSQKVGGRNTGELFF.

This clonotype has just a few counts. V usage is TRBV28 and J usage is TRBJ1-4, with 9 bases identical to TRBD1. The CDR3 sequence is 17 residues long. After removal of 5 bases from V and 2 bases from J, the junction contained 9 bases not matched to a gene. Germline CDR1 MDHEN, CDR2 SYDVKM. The chain's CDR3 is CASSPGTGRWTNEKLFF. In nucleotides, the CDR3 is TGTGCCAGCAGTCCTGGGACAGGGCGATGGACTAATGAAAAACTGTTTTTT.

The chain is built from TRBV11-2 and TRBJ2-3, with D tentatively TRBD1 or TRBD2 (6 bases each). The CDR3 sequence is 14 residues long. Germline CDR1 reads SGHAT; CDR2 reads FQNNGV. Trimming left V 5 bases short and J 5 bases short, with 14 bases between. CDR3 nucleotide sequence: TGTGCCAGCAGCGCACAGGGAGGCGAAGATACGCAGTATTTT. It codes for CASSAQGGEDTQYF.

The gene calls are TRBV6-5 and TRBJ1-4; D is unresolved. This CDR3 is 14 amino acids long. V lost 2 bases and J 0 bases, leaving 4 bases between the germline ends. Germline CDR1 reads MNHEY; CDR2 reads SVGAGI. The CDR3, as DNA: TGTGCCAGCAGTTACCAAGCAACTAATGAAAAACTGTTTTTT. As protein: CASSYQATNEKLFF.

V usage is TRBV7-2 and J usage is TRBJ1-3; tentative D call: TRBD1 (6 bases). The CDR3 totals 14 residues. Per germline, CDR1 SGHTA and CDR2 FQGNSA. Between the trimmed V and J ends, which lost 1 base and 6 bases, there was a span of 10 bases. CDR3 nucleotide sequence: TGTGCCAGCAGCTTAGGAGGGGGTAAAAACACCATATATTTT. Its translation: CASSLGGGKNTIYF.